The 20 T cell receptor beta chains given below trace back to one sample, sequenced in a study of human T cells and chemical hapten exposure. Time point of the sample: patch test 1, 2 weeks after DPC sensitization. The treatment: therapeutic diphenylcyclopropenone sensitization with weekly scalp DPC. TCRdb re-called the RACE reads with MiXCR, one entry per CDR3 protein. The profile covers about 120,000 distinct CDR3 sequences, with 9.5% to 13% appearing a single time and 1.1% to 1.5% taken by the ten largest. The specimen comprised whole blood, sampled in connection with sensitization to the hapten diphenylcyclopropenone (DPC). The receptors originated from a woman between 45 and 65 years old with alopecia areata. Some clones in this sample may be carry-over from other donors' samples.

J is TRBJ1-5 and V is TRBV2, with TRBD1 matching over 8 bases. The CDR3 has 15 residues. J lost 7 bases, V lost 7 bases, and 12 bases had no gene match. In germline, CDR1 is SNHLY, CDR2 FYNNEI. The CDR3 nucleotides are TGTGCCAGCAATTTACAGGGGGTCACCGGGCAGCCCCAGCATTTT. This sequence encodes CASNLQGVTGQPQHF.

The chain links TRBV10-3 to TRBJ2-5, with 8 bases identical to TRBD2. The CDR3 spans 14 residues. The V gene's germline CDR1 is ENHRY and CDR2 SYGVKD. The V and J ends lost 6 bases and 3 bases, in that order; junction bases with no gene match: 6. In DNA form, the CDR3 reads TGTGCCATCAGCGGGGGGGAGCGGAAAGAGACCCAGTACTTC. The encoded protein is CAISGGERKETQYF.

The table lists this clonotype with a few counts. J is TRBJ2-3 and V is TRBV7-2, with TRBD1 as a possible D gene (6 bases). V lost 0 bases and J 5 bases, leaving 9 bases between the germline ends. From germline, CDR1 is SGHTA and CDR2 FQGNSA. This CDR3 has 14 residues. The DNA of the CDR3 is TGTGCCAGCAGCTTAGCGGGGGCAGGAGATACGCAGTATTTT. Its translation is CASSLAGAGDTQYF. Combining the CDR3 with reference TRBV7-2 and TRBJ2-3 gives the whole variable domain GAGVSQSPSNKVTEKGKDVELRCDPISGHTALYWYRQSLGQGLEFLIYFQGNSAPDKSGLPSDRFSAERTGGSVSTLTIQRTQQEDSAVYLCASSLAGAGDTQYFGPGTRLTVL.

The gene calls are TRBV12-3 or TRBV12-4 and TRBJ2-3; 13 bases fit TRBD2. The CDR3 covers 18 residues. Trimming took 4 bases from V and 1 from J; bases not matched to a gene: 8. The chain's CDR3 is CASSYSGTSGEGTDTQYF. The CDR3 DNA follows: TGTGCCAGCAGTTATTCCGGGACTAGCGGGGAAGGCACAGATACGCAGTATTTT.

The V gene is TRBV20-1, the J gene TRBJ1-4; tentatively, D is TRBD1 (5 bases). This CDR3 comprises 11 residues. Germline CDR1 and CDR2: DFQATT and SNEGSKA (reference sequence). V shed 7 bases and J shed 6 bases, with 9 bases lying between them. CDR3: CSVGADEKLFF. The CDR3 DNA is TGCAGTGTCGGGGCTGATGAAAAACTGTTTTTT.

DNA for the CDR3: TGTGCCAGCACGGGGGCGAACACCGGGGAGCTGTTTTTT. This translates into CASTGANTGELFF. The V and J genes are TRBV7-2 and TRBJ2-2, with a possible D match to TRBD2 (6 bases). The CDR3 is 13 amino acids. In germline, CDR1 is SGHTA, CDR2 FQGNSA. Trimming took 7 bases from V and 0 from J, leaving 6 bases between them.

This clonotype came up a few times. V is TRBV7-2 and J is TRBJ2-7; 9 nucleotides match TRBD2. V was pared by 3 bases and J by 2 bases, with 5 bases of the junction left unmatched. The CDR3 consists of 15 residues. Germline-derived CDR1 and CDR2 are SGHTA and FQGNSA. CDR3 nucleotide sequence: TGTGCCAGCAGCTTCCGAGGACTAGCGACCTACGAGCAGTACTTC. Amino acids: CASSFRGLATYEQYF.

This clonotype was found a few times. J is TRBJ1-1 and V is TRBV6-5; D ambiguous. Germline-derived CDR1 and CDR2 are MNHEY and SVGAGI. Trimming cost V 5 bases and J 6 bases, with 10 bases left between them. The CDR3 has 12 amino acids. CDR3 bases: TGTGCCAGCAGTACGCCCAGCGCTGAAGCTTTCTTT. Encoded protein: CASSTPSAEAFF.

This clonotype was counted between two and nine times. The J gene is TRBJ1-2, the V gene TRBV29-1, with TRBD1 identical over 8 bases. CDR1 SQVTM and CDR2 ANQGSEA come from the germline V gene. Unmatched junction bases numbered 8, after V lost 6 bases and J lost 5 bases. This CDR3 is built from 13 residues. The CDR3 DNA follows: TGCAGCGTCGATTTCGGGACAGGATATGGCTACACCTTC. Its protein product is CSVDFGTGYGYTF.

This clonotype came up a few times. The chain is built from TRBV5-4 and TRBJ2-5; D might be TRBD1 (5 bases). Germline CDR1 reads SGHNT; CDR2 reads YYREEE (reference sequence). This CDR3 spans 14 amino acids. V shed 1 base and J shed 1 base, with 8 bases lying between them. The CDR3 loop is CASSLITGQETQYF. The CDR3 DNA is TGTGCCAGCAGCTTGATAACAGGCCAAGAGACCCAGTACTTC. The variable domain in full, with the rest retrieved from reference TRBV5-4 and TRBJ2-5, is ETGVTQSPTHLIKTRGQQVTLRCSSQSGHNTVSWYQQALGQGPQFIFQYYREEENGRGNFPPRFSGLQFPNYSSELNVNALELDDSALYLCASSLITGQETQYFGPGTRLLVL.

The CDR3 reads CASRARDRGLAYGYTF. The CDR3 DNA follows: TGTGCCAGCAGGGCAAGGGACAGGGGTTTAGCCTATGGCTACACCTTC. V usage is TRBV2 and J usage is TRBJ1-2, with 10 nucleotides matching TRBD1. The CDR3 sequence is 16 residues long. Germline values: CDR1 SNHLY, CDR2 FYNNEI. V dropped 6 bases and J dropped 4; count of bases not matched to a gene: 11.

The CDR3, as DNA: TGTGCCAGCAGCCGAAACGCGGGGACTGAAGCTTTCTTT. Protein: CASSRNAGTEAFF. J is TRBJ1-1 and V is TRBV7-2, with no clear D. CDR1 and CDR2 from the germline V gene are SGHTA and FQGNSA. Trimming shortened V by 5 bases and J by 5 bases, and 12 bases separated the two germline ends. The CDR3 spans 13 residues.

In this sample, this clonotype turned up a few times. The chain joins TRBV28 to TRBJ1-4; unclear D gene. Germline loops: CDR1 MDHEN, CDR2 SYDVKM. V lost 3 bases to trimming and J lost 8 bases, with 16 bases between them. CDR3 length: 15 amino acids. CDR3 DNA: TGTGCCAGCAGTTTCAGGACGACTCTTGGGGAAAAACTGTTTTTT. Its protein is CASSFRTTLGEKLFF.

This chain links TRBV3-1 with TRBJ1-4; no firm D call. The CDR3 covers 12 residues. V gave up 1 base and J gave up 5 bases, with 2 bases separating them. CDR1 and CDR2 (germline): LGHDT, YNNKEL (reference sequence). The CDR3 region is CASSQVNEKLFF. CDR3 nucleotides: TGTGCCAGCAGCCAAGTCAATGAAAAACTGTTTTTT.

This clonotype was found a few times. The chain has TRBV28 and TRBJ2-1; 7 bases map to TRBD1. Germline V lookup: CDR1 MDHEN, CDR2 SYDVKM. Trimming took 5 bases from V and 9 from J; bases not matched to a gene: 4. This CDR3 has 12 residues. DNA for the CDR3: TGTGCCAGCAGTATGGACAGGTTTGAGCAGTTCTTC. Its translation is CASSMDRFEQFF. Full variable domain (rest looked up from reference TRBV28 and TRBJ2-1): DVKVTQSSRYLVKRTGEKVFLECVQDMDHENMFWYRQDPGLGLRLIYFSYDVKMKEKGDIPEGYSVSREKKERFSLILESASTNQTSMYLCASSMDRFEQFFGPGTRLTVL.

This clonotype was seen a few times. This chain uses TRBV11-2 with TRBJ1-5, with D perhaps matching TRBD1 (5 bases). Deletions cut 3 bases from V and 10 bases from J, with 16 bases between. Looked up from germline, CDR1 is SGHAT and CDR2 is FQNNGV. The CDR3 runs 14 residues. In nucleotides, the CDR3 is TGTGCCAGCAGCTTCGGACAAGGATCTTACCCCCAGCATTTT. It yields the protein CASSFGQGSYPQHF.

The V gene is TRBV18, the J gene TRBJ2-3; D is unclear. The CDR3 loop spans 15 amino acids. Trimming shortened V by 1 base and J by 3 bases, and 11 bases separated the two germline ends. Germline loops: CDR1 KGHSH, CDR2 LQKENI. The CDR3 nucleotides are TGTGCCAGCTCACCACAGGGTATCGGGACAGATACGCAGTATTTT. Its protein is CASSPQGIGTDTQYF.

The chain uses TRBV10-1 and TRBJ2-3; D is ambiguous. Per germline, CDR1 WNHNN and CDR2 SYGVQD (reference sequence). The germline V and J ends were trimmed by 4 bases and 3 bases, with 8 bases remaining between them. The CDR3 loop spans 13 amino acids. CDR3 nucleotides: TGCGCCAGCAGTGCTCCAGTTACAGATACGCAGTATTTT. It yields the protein CASSAPVTDTQYF.

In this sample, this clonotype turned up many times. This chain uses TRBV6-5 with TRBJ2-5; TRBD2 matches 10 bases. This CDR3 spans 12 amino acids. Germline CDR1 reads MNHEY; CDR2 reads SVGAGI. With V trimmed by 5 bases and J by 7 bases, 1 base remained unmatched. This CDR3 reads CASSRTSGTQYF. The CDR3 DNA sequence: TGTGCCAGCAGTCGGACTAGCGGGACCCAGTACTTC.

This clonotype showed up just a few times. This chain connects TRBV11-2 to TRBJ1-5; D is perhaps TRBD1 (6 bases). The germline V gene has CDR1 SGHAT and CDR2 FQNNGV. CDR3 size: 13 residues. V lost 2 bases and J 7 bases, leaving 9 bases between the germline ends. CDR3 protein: CASSLTGRQPQHF. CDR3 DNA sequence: TGTGCCAGCAGCTTAACAGGGCGACAGCCCCAGCATTTT.